This T cell receptor (beta chain) was observed in a study of T-cell reconstitution after alpha-beta-depleted transplantation in children. General observations from the study: Diversity and T-cell counts at one year after transplant derived mostly from new T cells.

Unique molecular identifiers featured in how the TCRbeta library was prepared. TCRdb analysed the PCR reads with MiXCR anew, one entry per CDR3 protein. The data hold about 600,000 distinct CDR3 sequences, with approximately 13% observed a single time. To note about this clonotype: Its antigen is still unknown.

V shed 0 bases and J shed 5 bases, with 11 bases lying between them. This CDR3 region has 16 residues. In germline, CDR1 is MNHEY, CDR2 SVGAGI. The source of this sequence is a male patient younger than 18 who had a stem cell transplant for acute myeloid leukemia, so the T cells may come from the graft donor. The J gene is TRBJ1-6, the V gene TRBV6-5; the D is unclear. The material was PBMCs, mostly from graft donor cells, obtained 360 days after TCRalphabeta/CD19-depleted stem cell transplant. For the CDR3, the DNA is TGTGCCAGCAGTTACTCCTCCGGGCAGGATAATTCACCCCTCCACTTT. This gives the protein CASSYSSGQDNSPLHF.